A single sample gave rise to the 30 T cell receptor beta chains below, sequenced in a study of shared clonotypes between healthy human individuals. Produced via immunoSEQ multiplex PCR; TCRdb's table is partial and in-frame only. The table includes about 1.1 million clones, 70% to 80% detected once. The sample consisted of memory CD4+ T cells from PBMCs. The subset: CD45RA-negative fraction. The receptors were gathered from a man younger than 35 in good health. Some clones in this sample may be carry-over from other donors' samples.

V and J are TRBV7-8 and TRBJ2-4; D is unclear. There are 19 residues in the CDR3. V lost 1 base to trimming and J lost 0 bases, with 19 bases between them. The germline V gene encodes CDR1 SGHVS and CDR2 FQNEAQ. The CDR3: CASSLDGVSSNLAKNIQYF. The CDR3 DNA is TGTGCCAGCAGCTTAGACGGAGTTTCGTCAAATCTAGCCAAAAACATTCAGTACTTC.

This chain links TRBV5-6 with TRBJ1-4; D is unclear. The CDR3 totals 15 residues. CDR1 and CDR2 (germline): SGHDT, YYEEEE. V shed 1 base and J shed 1 base, with 8 bases lying between them. The CDR3 DNA is TGTGCCAGCAGCTTGTTTTCGGGAACTAATGAAAAACTGTTTTTT. Encoded protein: CASSLFSGTNEKLFF.

The chain couples TRBV5-1 to TRBJ2-5; D remains ambiguous. Germline V lookup: CDR1 SGHRS, CDR2 YFSETQ. V dropped 0 bases and J dropped 0 bases, with 12 bases sitting between them. This CDR3 contains 16 residues. CDR3 nucleotides: TGCGCCAGCAGCTTGGCGAAGAGTTCTTACCAAGAGACCCAGTACTTC. Its protein product is CASSLAKSSYQETQYF.

The chain couples TRBV29-1 to TRBJ2-1, with 8 bases that match TRBD2. The CDR3 sequence is 15 residues long. Germline CDR1 and CDR2: SQVTM and ANQGSEA. V was clipped by 0 bases and J by 9 bases; unmatched bases: 10. The CDR3 region is CSVEDNEGRGGEQFF. For the CDR3, the DNA is TGCAGCGTTGAAGACAACGAGGGACGGGGGGGTGAGCAGTTCTTC.

V and J are TRBV7-2 and TRBJ2-1; maybe TRBD1 (6 bases). Trimming pared 5 bases from V and 3 bases from J, leaving 14 bases between. This CDR3 is built from 15 residues. Germline CDR1 SGHTA, CDR2 FQGNSA. In nucleotides, the CDR3 is TGTGCCAGCAGCCCGCCCCAGGGGCACTACAATGAGCAGTTCTTC. Amino acids: CASSPPQGHYNEQFF.

The table lists this clone with many counts. The V and J genes are TRBV5-1 and TRBJ1-2, with D perhaps TRBD1 (5 bases). Trimming pared 3 bases from V and 4 bases from J, leaving 16 bases between. Germline CDR1 is SGHRS and CDR2 is YFSETQ. The CDR3 sequence is 15 residues long. The CDR3 DNA reads TGCGCCAGCAGCTCCGGGGGGGACGGATCCTATGGCTACACCTTC. Its protein product is CASSSGGDGSYGYTF.

On this clone itself: A much larger clone lies one base from this, so it may be a read error. The chain carries TRBV4-1 and TRBJ2-1; maybe TRBD1 (6 bases). Looked up from germline, CDR1 is MGHRA and CDR2 is YSYEKL. The CDR3 loop spans 17 amino acids. V lost 0 bases, J lost 8 bases, and 20 bases lay in between. The chain's CDR3 is CASSQEGGVSPSDEQFF. CDR3 in DNA: TGCGCCAGCAGCCAAGAAGGGGGTGTATCACCCTCTGATGAGCAGTTCTTC.

This clone was detected ten times or more. Other DNA sequences within the sample encode an identical CDR3. This chain joins TRBV6-1 and TRBJ1-5; no clear D gene. CDR3 length: 12 amino acids. Trimming pared 1 base from V and 3 bases from J, leaving 1 base between. Germline loops: CDR1 MNHNS, CDR2 SASEGT. CDR3 coding DNA: TGTGCCAGCAGTGAAGACAATCAGCCCCAGCATTTT. Amino acids: CASSEDNQPQHF.

Comments on this clone: The same CDR3 is also encoded by other DNA sequences in this sample. The rearrangement uses TRBV9 and TRBJ2-5, with D perhaps assigned TRBD1 or TRBD2 (5 bases each). V lost 2 bases and J lost 1, with 9 bases in between. In germline, CDR1 is SGDLS, CDR2 YYNGEE. The CDR3 loop spans 14 amino acids. CDR3 sequence (DNA): TGTGCCAGCAGCGTTGGGACGGTCCAAGAGACCCAGTACTTC. Its translation: CASSVGTVQETQYF.

This chain joins TRBV5-1 and TRBJ1-4; tentatively, D is TRBD1 (5 bases). Deletions cut 5 bases from V and 7 bases from J, with 12 bases between. The CDR3 has 13 residues. Germline V lookup: CDR1 SGHRS, CDR2 YFSETQ. The CDR3 spells CASRGRVGEKLFF. CDR3 DNA: TGCGCCAGCAGAGGCAGGGTGGGTGAAAAACTGTTTTTT.

This chain's CDR3 is CASSPDMGDNQPQHF. In DNA form, the CDR3 reads TGTGCCAGCTCACCAGACATGGGGGACAATCAGCCCCAGCATTTT. V usage is TRBV18 and J usage is TRBJ1-5; a possible D gene is TRBD1 (5 bases). This CDR3 has 15 amino acids. Trimming shortened V by 2 bases and J by 3 bases, and 11 bases separated the two germline ends. CDR1 and CDR2 (germline): KGHSH, LQKENI.

The chain is built from TRBV11-2 and TRBJ2-1; TRBD2 matches 12 bases. With V trimmed by 5 bases and J by 4 bases, 6 bases remained unmatched. The V gene's germline CDR1 is SGHAT and CDR2 FQNNGV. The CDR3 sequence is 16 residues long. The CDR3 DNA sequence: TGTGCCAGCAGCGCCAGACTAGCGGGAGTTTACAATGAGCAGTTCTTC. It translates to CASSARLAGVYNEQFF.

In its sample, this clone was seen a few times. Other DNA sequences in this sample translate to the same CDR3. The V gene is TRBV10-2, the J gene TRBJ1-5; no definite D call. V was shortened by 3 bases and J by 7 bases, with 7 bases between the two germline ends. Per the germline V gene, CDR1 is WSHSY and CDR2 is SAAADI. The CDR3 consists of 12 residues. CDR3: CASSDHRQPQHF. CDR3 in DNA: TGCGCCAGCAGTGACCACAGACAGCCCCAGCATTTT.

This clone was found once. The chain recombines TRBV9 with TRBJ1-5; TRBD1 agrees at 7 bases. This CDR3 spans 15 amino acids. The V gene end was trimmed by 6 bases and the J gene end by 5 bases; junction bases not matched to a gene: 11. Germline assignment: CDR1 SGDLS and CDR2 YYNGEE. CDR3: CASTRTGLKDQPQHF. In DNA form, the CDR3 reads TGTGCCAGCACCAGGACAGGATTAAAGGATCAGCCCCAGCATTTT.

This chain joins TRBV28 and TRBJ2-2; the match to TRBD2 covers 14 bases. This CDR3 spans 16 amino acids. V shed 6 bases and J 6 bases; nucleotides not matched to a gene: 6. The germline V gene has CDR1 MDHEN and CDR2 SYDVKM. The CDR3 DNA reads TGTGCCAGCAGAGGGACTAGCGGGAGTGCTGCCGGGGAGCTGTTTTTT. It is translated as CASRGTSGSAAGELFF.

The chain links TRBV5-4 to TRBJ2-5; D remains ambiguous. CDR1 and CDR2 (germline): SGHNT, YYREEE (reference sequence). The V gene lost 3 bases and the J gene lost 2 bases, with 5 bases spanning the gap. The CDR3 is 12 residues long. CDR3 in DNA: TGTGCCAGCAGCTATCTTCAAGAGACCCAGTACTTC. Encoded protein: CASSYLQETQYF.

The count of this clone is one. V gene TRBV6-5 combines with J gene TRBJ1-2; 8 bases match TRBD1. V shed 5 bases and J 8 bases; nucleotides not matched to a gene: 10. The CDR3 covers 14 residues. Germline assignment: CDR1 MNHEY and CDR2 SVGAGI. The CDR3 DNA sequence: TGTGCCAGCAGTACCCCGGACAGGGTACTGGGCTACACCTTC. This translates into CASSTPDRVLGYTF.

The CDR3 region has the DNA TGTGCCAGCAGTGCGGATTGTCGGGCTTTCTTT. Residues: CASSADCRAFF. The chain couples TRBV6-4 to TRBJ1-1; D ambiguous. The CDR3 consists of 11 residues. Germline loops: CDR1 MRHNA, CDR2 SNTAGT. V lost 4 bases and J 11 bases, leaving 11 bases between the germline ends.

This clone was counted only a few times. This same CDR3 is encoded by further DNA sequences in the sample. CDR3: CASSTRGETQYF. The CDR3 DNA reads as TGTGCCAGCAGCACTAGGGGAGAGACCCAGTACTTC. The chain combines TRBV7-2 with TRBJ2-5; D possibly uses TRBD1 or TRBD2 (5 bases each). Germline V gene lookup returns CDR1 SGHTA and CDR2 FQGNSA. The CDR3 sequence is 12 residues long. V lost 5 bases to trimming and J lost 4 bases, with 8 bases between them.

The rearrangement uses TRBV5-1 and TRBJ1-2; D is possibly TRBD1 (6 bases). The V end was cut by 2 bases, the J end by 6 bases, with 11 bases between. Germline CDR1 is SGHRS and CDR2 is YFSETQ. The CDR3 spans 13 residues. CDR3 protein: CASSFLQGDGYTF. For the CDR3, the DNA is TGCGCCAGCAGCTTTCTACAGGGAGATGGCTACACCTTC.

V gene TRBV11-3 combines with J gene TRBJ1-2; TRBD1 agrees at 9 bases. Germline CDR1 SGHNT, CDR2 YENEEA. CDR3 length: 13 amino acids. Trimming cost V 5 bases and J 4 bases; bases outside gene matches: 2. The CDR3 DNA sequence: TGTGCCAGCAGCCAGACAGGGGGCTATGGCTACACCTTC. Its protein product is CASSQTGGYGYTF.

The rearrangement joins TRBV5-4 to TRBJ2-2, with D perhaps matching TRBD1 or TRBD2 (5 bases each). The CDR3 sequence is 16 residues long. CDR1 is SGHNT and CDR2 is YYREEE in the germline V gene (reference sequence). V lost 4 bases and J lost 0, with 13 bases in between. The CDR3 DNA sequence: TGTGCCAGCAGCCCCGAGGGGACCTCGAACACCGGGGAGCTGTTTTTT. As protein: CASSPEGTSNTGELFF.

This clone was found many times. The identical CDR3 is also encoded by other nucleotide sequences in the sample. The J gene is TRBJ1-2, the V gene TRBV27; 7 bases are shared with TRBD1. The germline V gene has CDR1 MNHEY and CDR2 SMNVEV (reference sequence). Trimming took 4 bases from V and 7 from J; bases not matched to a gene: 6. The CDR3 is 13 amino acids. The CDR3 nucleotides read TGTGCCAGCAGTTCTTACAGGGGACTTGGCTACACCTTC. This encodes CASSSYRGLGYTF.

The chain uses TRBV30 and TRBJ2-2, with D perhaps TRBD2 (5 bases). CDR1 and CDR2 from the germline V gene are GTSNPN and SVGIG (reference sequence). The CDR3 loop spans 15 amino acids. V was pared by 0 bases and J by 4 bases, with 12 bases between. CDR3 bases: TGTGCCTGGAGTGTACTAGATCGTGTCACCGGGGAGCTGTTTTTT. Its translation is CAWSVLDRVTGELFF. Complete variable domain (other parts from reference TRBV30 and TRBJ2-2): SQTIHQWPATLVQPVGSPLSLECTVEGTSNPNLYWYRQAAGRGLQLLFYSVGIGQISSEVPQNLSASRPQDRQFILSSKKLLLSDSGFYLCAWSVLDRVTGELFFGEGSRLTVL.

The CDR3: CASSLPPPRSYGYTF. CDR3 bases: TGTGCCAGCAGCTTACCCCCTCCTAGGAGCTATGGCTACACCTTC. This chain links TRBV5-4 with TRBJ1-2, with D unresolved. CDR1 is SGHNT, CDR2 YYREEE, per germline (reference sequence). The CDR3 consists of 15 residues. Deletions cut 2 bases from V and 4 bases from J, with 15 bases between.

This rearrangement joins TRBV18 to TRBJ2-1; 15 bases agree with TRBD2. The V and J ends lost 3 bases and 10 bases, in that order; junction bases with no gene match: 1. The CDR3 is 14 amino acids. CDR1 and CDR2 (germline): KGHSH, LQKENI. CDR3 residues: CASSPGLAGGEQFF. DNA for the CDR3: TGTGCCAGCTCACCGGGACTAGCGGGAGGCGAGCAGTTCTTC.

The chain links TRBV18 to TRBJ2-7, with D maybe TRBD2 (6 bases). V lost 3 bases and J 5 bases, leaving 20 bases between the germline ends. The CDR3 runs to 16 residues. Germline CDR1 and CDR2: KGHSH and LQKENI. The DNA of the CDR3 is TGTGCCAGCTCACCCCGAGGAGCGGGCATCCTAGACGAGCAGTACTTC. This encodes CASSPRGAGILDEQYF.

The rearrangement links TRBV9 to TRBJ2-5; D possibly uses TRBD1 or TRBD2 (5 bases each). The germline V gene encodes CDR1 SGDLS and CDR2 YYNGEE. This CDR3 is 15 amino acids long. Trimming stripped 4 bases from V and 0 bases from J, with 13 bases between. The DNA for the CDR3 is TGTGCCAGCAGCCTCAGCGGACAATACCAAGAGACCCAGTACTTC. This codes for CASSLSGQYQETQYF.

The chain joins TRBV7-8 to TRBJ2-2, with 9 bases aligning to TRBD2. The CDR3 runs to 16 residues. With V trimmed by 5 bases and J by 3 bases, 7 bases remained unmatched. CDR1 and CDR2 from the germline V gene are SGHVS and FQNEAQ. CDR3: CASSPRIAGDTGELFF. CDR3 DNA sequence: TGTGCCAGCAGCCCTCGTATAGCGGGAGACACCGGGGAGCTGTTTTTT. The whole variable domain, filled in from reference TRBV7-8 and TRBJ2-2, reads GAGVSQSPRYKVAKRGQDVALRCDPISGHVSLFWYQQALGQGPEFLTYFQNEAQLDKSGLPSDRFFAERPEGSVSTLKIQRTQQEDSAVYLCASSPRIAGDTGELFFGEGSRLTVL.

The CDR3 here is CASSHPPGQNTEAFF. The CDR3 bases are TGTGCCAGCAGCCACCCTCCCGGACAGAACACTGAAGCTTTCTTT. J is TRBJ1-1 and V is TRBV4-2; possibly TRBD1 for D (5 bases). The germline V gene has CDR1 LGHNA and CDR2 YNFKEQ. V was pared by 3 bases and J by 1 base, with 12 bases between. The CDR3 extends over 15 amino acids.